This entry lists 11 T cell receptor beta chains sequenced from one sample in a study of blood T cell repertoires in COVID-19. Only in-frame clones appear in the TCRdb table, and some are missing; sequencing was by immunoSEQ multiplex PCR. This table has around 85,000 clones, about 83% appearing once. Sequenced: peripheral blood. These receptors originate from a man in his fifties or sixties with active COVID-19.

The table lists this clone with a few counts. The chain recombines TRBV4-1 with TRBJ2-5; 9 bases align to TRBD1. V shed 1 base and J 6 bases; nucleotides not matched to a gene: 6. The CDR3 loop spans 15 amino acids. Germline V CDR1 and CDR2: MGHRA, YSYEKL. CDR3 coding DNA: TGCGCCAGCAGCCAAGCCCTCGACAGGGGGAAGACCCAGTACTTC. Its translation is CASSQALDRGKTQYF.

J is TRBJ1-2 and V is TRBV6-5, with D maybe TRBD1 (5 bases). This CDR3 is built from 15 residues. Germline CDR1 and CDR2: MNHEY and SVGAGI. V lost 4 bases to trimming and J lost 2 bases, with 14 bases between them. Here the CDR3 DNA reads TGTGCCAGCAGTTCAAGGGGAACCCAGAACTATGGCTACACCTTC. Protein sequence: CASSSRGTQNYGYTF.

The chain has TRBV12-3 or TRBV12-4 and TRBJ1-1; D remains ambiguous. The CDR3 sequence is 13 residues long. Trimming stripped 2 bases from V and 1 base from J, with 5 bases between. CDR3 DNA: TGTGCCAGCAGTTTACAGGAGAACACTGAAGCTTTCTTT. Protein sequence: CASSLQENTEAFF.

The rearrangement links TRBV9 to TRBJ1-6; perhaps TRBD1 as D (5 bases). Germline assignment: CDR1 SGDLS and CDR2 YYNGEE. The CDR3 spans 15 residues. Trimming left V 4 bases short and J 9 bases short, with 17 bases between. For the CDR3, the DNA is TGTGCCAGCAGCCCCCAGTGGCAGGGCGGTTCACCCCTCCACTTT. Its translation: CASSPQWQGGSPLHF.

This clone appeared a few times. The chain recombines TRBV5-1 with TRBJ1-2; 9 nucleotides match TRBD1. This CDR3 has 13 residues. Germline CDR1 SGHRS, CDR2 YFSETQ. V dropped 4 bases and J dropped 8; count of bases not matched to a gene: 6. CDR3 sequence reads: CASSPGQGEGYTF. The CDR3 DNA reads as TGCGCCAGCAGCCCGGGACAGGGAGAAGGCTACACCTTC.

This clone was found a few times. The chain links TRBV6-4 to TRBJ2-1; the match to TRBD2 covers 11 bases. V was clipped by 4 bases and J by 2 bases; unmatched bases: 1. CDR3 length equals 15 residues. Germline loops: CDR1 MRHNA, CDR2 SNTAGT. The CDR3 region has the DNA TGTGCCAGCAGTGTACTAGCGGGAGCCTACAATGAGCAGTTCTTC. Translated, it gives CASSVLAGAYNEQFF.

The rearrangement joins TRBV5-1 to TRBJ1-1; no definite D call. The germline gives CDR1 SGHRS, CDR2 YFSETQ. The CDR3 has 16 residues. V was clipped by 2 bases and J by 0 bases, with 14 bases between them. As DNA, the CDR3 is TGCGCCAGCAGCTTATCAGGCGCGTGGATGAACACTGAAGCTTTCTTT. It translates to CASSLSGAWMNTEAFF.

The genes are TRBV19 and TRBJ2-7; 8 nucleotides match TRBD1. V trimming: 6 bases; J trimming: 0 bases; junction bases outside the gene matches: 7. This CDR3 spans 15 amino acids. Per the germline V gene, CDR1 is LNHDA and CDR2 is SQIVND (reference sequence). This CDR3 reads CASSAGGWSSYEQYF. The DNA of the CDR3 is TGTGCCAGTAGCGCAGGGGGCTGGAGCTCCTACGAGCAGTACTTC. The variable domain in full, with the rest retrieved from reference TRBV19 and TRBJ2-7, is DGGITQSPKYLFRKEGQNVTLSCEQNLNHDAMYWYRQDPGQGLRLIYYSQIVNDFQKGDIAEGYSVSREKKESFPLTVTSAQKNPTAFYLCASSAGGWSSYEQYFGPGTRLTVT.

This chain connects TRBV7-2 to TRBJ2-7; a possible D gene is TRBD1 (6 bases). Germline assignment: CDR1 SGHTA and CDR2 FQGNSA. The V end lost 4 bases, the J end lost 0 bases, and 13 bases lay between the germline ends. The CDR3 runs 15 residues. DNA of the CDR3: TGTGCCAGCAGCTCCACAGGGTGGGGCTCCTACGAGCAGTACTTC. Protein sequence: CASSSTGWGSYEQYF.

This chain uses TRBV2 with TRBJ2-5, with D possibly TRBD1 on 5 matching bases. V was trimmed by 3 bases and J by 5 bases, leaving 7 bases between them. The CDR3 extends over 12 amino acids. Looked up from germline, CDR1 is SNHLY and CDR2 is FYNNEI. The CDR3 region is CASSDRVETQYF. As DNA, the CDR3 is TGTGCCAGCAGTGACAGGGTTGAGACCCAGTACTTC.

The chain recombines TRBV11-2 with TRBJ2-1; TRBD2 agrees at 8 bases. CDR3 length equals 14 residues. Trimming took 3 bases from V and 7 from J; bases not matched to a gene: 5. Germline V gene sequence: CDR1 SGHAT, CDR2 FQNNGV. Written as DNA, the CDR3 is TGTGCCAGCAGCTTGGGGACTAGTACGAATGAGCAGTTCTTC. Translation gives CASSLGTSTNEQFF. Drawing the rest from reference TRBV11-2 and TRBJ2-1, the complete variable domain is EAGVAQSPRYKIIEKRQSVAFWCNPISGHATLYWYQQILGQGPKLLIQFQNNGVVDDSQLPKDRFSAERLKGVDSTLKIQPAKLEDSAVYLCASSLGTSTNEQFFGPGTRLTVL.